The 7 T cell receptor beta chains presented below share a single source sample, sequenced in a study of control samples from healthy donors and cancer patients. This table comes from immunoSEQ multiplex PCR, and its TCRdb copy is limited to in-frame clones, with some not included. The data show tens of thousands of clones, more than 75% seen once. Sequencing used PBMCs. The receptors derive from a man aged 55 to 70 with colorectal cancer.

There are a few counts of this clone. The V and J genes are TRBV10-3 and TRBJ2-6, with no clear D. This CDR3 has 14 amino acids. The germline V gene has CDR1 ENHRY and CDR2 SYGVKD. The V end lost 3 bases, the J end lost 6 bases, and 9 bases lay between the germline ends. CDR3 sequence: CAISEPRAANVLTF. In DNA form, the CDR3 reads TGTGCCATCAGTGAACCTCGGGCGGCCAACGTCCTGACTTTC.

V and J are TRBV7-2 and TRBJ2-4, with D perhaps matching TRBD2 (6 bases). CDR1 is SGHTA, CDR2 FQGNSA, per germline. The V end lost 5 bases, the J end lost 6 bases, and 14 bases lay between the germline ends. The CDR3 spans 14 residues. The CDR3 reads CASSTRDFLNIQYF. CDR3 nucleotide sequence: TGTGCCAGCAGCACCCGGGACTTCTTAAACATTCAGTACTTC.

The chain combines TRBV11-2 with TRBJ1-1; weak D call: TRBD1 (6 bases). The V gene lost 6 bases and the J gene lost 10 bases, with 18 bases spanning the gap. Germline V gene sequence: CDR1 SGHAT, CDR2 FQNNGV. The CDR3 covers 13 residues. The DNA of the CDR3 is TGTGCCAGCAGTCTGAACCCGGACAGAGGAGCTTTCTTT. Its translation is CASSLNPDRGAFF.

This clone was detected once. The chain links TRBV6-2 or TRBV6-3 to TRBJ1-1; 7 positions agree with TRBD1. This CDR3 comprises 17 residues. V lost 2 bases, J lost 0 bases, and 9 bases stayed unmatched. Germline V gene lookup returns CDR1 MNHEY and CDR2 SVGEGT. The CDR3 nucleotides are TGTGCCAGCAGTTACCGGAGGGGGCGGGCCATGAACACTGAAGCTTTCTTT. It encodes CASSYRRGRAMNTEAFF.

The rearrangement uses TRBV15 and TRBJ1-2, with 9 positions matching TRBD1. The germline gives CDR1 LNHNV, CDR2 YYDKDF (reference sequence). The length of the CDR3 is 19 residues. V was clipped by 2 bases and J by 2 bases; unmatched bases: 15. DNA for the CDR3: TGTGCCACCAGCAGACCTGACCGGACAGGGGTTAGATGGAACTATGGCTACACCTTC. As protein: CATSRPDRTGVRWNYGYTF.

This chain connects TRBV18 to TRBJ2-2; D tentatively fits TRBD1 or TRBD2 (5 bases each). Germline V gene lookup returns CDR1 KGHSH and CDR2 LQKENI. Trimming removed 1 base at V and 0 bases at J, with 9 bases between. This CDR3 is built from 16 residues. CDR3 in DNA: TGTGCCAGCTCACCACAGGGGAGTTCGAACACCGGGGAGCTGTTTTTT. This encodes CASSPQGSSNTGELFF. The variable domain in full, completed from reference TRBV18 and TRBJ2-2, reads NAGVMQNPRHLVRRRGQEARLRCSPMKGHSHVYWYRQLPEEGLKFMVYLQKENIIDESGMPKERFSAEFPKEGPSILRIQQVVRGDSAAYFCASSPQGSSNTGELFFGEGSRLTVL.

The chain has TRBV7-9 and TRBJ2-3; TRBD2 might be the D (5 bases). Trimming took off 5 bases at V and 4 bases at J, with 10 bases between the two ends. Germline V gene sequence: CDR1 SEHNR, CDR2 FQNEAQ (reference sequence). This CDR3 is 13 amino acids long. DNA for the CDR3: TGTGCCAGCAGCCAAAGCGGCTCAGATACGCAGTATTTT. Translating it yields CASSQSGSDTQYF.